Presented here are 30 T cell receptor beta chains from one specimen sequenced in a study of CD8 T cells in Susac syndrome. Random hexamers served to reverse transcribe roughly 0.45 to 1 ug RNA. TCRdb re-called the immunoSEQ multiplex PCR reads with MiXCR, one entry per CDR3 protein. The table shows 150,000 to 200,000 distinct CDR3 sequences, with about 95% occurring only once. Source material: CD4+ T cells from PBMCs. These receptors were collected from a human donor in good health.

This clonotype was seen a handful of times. CDR3 protein: CASRVTGTDTQYF. The CDR3 nucleotides are TGTGCCAGCAGGGTTACGGGCACAGATACGCAGTATTTT. This chain connects TRBV27 to TRBJ2-3, with D unresolved. Germline V gene data show CDR1 as MNHEY and CDR2 as SMNVEV (reference sequence). V shed 6 bases and J shed 1 base, with 8 bases lying between them. The CDR3 is 13 amino acids.

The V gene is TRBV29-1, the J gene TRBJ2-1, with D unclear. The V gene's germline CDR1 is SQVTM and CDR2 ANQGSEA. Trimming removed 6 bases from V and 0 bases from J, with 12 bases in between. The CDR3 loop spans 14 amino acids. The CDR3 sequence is CSVDGPYSYNEQFF. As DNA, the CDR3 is TGCAGCGTCGACGGGCCCTACTCCTACAATGAGCAGTTCTTC.

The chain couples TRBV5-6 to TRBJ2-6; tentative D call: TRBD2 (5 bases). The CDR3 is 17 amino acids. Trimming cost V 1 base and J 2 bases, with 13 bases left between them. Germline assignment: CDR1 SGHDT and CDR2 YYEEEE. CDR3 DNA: TGTGCCAGCAGCTTGACGGGAAGACGGACTGGGGCCAACGTCCTGACTTTC. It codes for CASSLTGRRTGANVLTF.

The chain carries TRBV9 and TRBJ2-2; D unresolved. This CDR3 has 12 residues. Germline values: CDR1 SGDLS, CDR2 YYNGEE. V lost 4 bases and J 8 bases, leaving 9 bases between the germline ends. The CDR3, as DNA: TGTGCCAGCAGCCTACGACAAGGGGAGCTGTTTTTT. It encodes CASSLRQGELFF. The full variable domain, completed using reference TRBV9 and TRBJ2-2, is DSGVTQTPKHLITATGQRVTLRCSPRSGDLSVYWYQQSLDQGLQFLIQYYNGEERAKGNILERFSAQQFPDLHSELNLSSLELGDSALYFCASSLRQGELFFGEGSRLTVL.

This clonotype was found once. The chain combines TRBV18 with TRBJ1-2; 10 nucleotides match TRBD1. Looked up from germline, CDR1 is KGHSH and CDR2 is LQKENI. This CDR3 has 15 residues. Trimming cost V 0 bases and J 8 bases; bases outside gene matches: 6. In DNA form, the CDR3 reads TGTGCCAGCTCACCACCCCCGACAGGGGGCGAGGGCTACACCTTC. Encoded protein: CASSPPPTGGEGYTF.

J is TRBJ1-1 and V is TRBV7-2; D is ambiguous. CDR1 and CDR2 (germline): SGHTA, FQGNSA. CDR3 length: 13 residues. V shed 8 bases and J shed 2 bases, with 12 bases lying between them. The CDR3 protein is CASHQQTNTEAFF. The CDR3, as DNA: TGTGCCAGCCACCAACAGACAAACACTGAAGCTTTCTTT.

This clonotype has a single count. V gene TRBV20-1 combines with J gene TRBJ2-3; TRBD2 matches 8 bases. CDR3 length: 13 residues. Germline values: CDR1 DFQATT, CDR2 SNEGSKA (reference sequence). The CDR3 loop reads CSPDQRESDTQYF. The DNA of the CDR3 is TGCAGCCCTGACCAGCGGGAGTCAGATACGCAGTATTTT.

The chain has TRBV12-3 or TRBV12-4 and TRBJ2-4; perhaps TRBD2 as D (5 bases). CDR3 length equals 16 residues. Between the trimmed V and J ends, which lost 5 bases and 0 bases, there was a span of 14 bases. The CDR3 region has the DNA TGTGCCAGCAGTCCCCAGAGCGGATTAGCCAAAAACATTCAGTACTTC. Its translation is CASSPQSGLAKNIQYF.

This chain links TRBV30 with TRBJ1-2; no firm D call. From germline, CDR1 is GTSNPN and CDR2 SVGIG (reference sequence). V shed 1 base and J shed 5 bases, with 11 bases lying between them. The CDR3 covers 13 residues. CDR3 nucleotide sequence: TGTGCCTGGAGTGCCGGTCAGCGTTATGGCTACACCTTC. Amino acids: CAWSAGQRYGYTF.

CDR3 coding DNA: TGTGCCAGCACTCCCGGACAGGACCGCTCCTACGAGCAGTACTTC. Translating it yields CASTPGQDRSYEQYF. V is TRBV12-3 or TRBV12-4 and J is TRBJ2-7, with TRBD1 identical over 7 bases. V lost 7 bases, J lost 0 bases, and 9 bases stayed unmatched. The CDR3 spans 15 residues.

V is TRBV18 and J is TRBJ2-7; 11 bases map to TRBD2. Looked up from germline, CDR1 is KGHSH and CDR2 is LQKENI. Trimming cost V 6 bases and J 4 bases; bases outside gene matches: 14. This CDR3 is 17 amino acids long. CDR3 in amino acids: CASSPPFIGTSGYEQYF. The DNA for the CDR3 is TGTGCCAGCTCCCCCCCTTTTATCGGGACTAGCGGTTACGAGCAGTACTTC. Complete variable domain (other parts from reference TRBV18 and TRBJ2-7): NAGVMQNPRHLVRRRGQEARLRCSPMKGHSHVYWYRQLPEEGLKFMVYLQKENIIDESGMPKERFSAEFPKEGPSILRIQQVVRGDSAAYFCASSPPFIGTSGYEQYFGPGTRLTVT.

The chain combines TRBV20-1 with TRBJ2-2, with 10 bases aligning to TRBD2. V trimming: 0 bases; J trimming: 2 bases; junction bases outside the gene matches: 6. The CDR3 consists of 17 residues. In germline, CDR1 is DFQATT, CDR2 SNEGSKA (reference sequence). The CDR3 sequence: CSARDPRTSGNTGELFF. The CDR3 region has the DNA TGCAGTGCTAGAGACCCTAGGACTAGCGGAAACACCGGGGAGCTGTTTTTT.

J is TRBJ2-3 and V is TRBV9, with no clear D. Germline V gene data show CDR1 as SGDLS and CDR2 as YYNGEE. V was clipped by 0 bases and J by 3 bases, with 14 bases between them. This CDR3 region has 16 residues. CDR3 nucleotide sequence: TGTGCCAGCAGCGTAGGCTCACTGACCCTAACAGATACGCAGTATTTT. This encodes CASSVGSLTLTDTQYF.

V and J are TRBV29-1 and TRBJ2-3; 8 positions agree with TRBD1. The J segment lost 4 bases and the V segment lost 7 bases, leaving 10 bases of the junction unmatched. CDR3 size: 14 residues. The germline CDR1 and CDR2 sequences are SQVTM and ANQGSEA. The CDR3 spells CSAHRGMRADTQYF. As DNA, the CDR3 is TGCAGCGCCCACAGGGGGATGAGGGCAGATACGCAGTATTTT.

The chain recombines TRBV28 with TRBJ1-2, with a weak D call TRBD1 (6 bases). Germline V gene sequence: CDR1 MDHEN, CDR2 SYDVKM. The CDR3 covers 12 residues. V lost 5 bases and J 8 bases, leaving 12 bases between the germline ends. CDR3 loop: CASSVTGLGYTF. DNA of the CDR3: TGTGCCAGCAGTGTTACAGGGTTAGGCTACACCTTC.

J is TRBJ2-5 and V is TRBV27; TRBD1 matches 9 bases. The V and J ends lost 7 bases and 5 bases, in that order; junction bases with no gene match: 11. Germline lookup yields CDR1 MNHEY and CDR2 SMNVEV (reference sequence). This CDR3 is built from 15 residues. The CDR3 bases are TGTGCCAGCATATCTGTAACAGGGGGCAGGGAGACCCAGTACTTC. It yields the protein CASISVTGGRETQYF.

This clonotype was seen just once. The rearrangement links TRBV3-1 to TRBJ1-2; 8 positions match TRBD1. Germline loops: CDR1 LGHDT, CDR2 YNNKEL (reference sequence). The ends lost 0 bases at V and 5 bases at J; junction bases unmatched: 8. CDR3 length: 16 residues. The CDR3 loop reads CASSQEGRGLAYGYTF. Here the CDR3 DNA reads TGTGCCAGCAGCCAAGAAGGCAGGGGGCTTGCATATGGCTACACCTTC.

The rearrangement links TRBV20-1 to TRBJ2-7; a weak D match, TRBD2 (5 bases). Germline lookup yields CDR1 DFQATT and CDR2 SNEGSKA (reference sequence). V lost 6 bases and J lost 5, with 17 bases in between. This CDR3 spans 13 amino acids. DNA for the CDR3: TGCAGTGCCGAGGGAGAGGTTCGGGACGAGCAGTACTTC. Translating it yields CSAEGEVRDEQYF.

The CDR3 DNA reads as TGTGCCAGCGGCCCCAGGAGGGAGTGGGACCAAGAGACCCAGTACTTC. Translation: CASGPRREWDQETQYF. The chain joins TRBV7-9 to TRBJ2-5; weak D call: TRBD2 (6 bases). CDR1 is SEHNR, CDR2 FQNEAQ, per germline (reference sequence). The CDR3 covers 16 residues. V was trimmed by 8 bases and J by 0 bases, leaving 19 bases between them.

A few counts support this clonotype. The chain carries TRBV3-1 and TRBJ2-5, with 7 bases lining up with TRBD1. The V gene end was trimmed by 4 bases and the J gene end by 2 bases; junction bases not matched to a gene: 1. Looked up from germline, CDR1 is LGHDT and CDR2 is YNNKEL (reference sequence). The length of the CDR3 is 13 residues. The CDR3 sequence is CASSRGQQETQYF. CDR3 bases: TGTGCCAGCAGCCGGGGACAGCAAGAGACCCAGTACTTC.

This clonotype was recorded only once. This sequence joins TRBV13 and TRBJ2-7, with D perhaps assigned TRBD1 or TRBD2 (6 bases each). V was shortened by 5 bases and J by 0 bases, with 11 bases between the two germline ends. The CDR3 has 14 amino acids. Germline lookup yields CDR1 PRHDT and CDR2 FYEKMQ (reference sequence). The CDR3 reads CASSGGRGSYEQYF. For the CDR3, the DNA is TGTGCCAGCAGCGGGGGGCGGGGCTCCTACGAGCAGTACTTC.

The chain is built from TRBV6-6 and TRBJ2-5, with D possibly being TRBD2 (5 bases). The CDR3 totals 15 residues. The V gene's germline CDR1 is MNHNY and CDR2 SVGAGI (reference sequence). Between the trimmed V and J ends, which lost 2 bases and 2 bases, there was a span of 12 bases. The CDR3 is CASSYGWEKQETQYF. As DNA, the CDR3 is TGTGCCAGCAGTTACGGGTGGGAGAAACAAGAGACCCAGTACTTC.

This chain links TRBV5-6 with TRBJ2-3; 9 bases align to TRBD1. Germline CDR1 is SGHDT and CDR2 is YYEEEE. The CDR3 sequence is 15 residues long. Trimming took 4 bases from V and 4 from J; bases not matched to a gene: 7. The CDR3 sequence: CASSRDRGRADTQYF. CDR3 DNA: TGTGCCAGCAGCCGAGACAGGGGGAGAGCAGATACGCAGTATTTT.

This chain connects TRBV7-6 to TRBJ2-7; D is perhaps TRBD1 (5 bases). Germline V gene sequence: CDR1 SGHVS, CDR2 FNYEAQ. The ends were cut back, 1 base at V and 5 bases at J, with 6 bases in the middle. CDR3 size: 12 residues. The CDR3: CASSLVQDEQYF. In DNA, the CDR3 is TGTGCCAGCAGCTTAGTACAGGACGAGCAGTACTTC.

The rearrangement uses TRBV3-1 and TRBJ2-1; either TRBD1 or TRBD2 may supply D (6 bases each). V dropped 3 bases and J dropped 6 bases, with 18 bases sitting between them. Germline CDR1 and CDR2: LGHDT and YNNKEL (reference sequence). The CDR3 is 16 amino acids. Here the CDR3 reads CASSHRASGGPNEQFF. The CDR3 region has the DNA TGTGCCAGCAGCCACCGAGCGAGTGGGGGGCCCAATGAGCAGTTCTTC.

CDR3 nucleotide sequence: TGCAGTGCTCGGTGGGGAGATACGCAGTATTTT. Amino acid sequence: CSARWGDTQYF. The chain joins TRBV20-1 to TRBJ2-3; D is undetermined. The CDR3 runs to 11 residues. Germline V gives CDR1 DFQATT, CDR2 SNEGSKA (reference sequence). Trimming took 5 bases from V and 5 from J, leaving 8 bases between them.

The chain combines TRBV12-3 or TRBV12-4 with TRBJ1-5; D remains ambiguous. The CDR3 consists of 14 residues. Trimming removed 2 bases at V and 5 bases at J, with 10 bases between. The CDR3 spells CASSLSRKDQPQHF. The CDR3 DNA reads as TGTGCCAGCAGTTTAAGTAGGAAGGATCAGCCCCAGCATTTT.

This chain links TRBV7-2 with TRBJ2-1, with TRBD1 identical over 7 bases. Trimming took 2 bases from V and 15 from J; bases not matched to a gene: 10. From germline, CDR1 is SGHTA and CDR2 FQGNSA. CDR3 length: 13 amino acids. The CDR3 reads CASSLSYKTGPFF. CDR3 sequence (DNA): TGTGCCAGCAGCTTATCCTACAAGACAGGGCCGTTCTTC.

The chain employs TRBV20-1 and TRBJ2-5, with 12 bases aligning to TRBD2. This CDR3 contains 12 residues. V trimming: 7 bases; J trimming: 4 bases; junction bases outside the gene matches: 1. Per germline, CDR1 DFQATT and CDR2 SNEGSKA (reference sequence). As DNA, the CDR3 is TGCAGTGTGACTAGCGGGAGAGAGACCCAGTACTTC. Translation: CSVTSGRETQYF.

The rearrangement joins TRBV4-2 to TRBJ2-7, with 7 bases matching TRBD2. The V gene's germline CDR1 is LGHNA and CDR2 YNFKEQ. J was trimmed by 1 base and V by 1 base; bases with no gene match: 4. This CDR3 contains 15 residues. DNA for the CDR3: TGTGCCAGCAGCCAAGCGTCTAGCGGATCCTACGAGCAGTACTTC. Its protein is CASSQASSGSYEQYF.